A single sample gave rise to the 17 T cell receptor beta chains below, sequenced in a study of cytomegalovirus exposure and HLA in healthy donors. In the PCR, 60 Vbeta and 13 Jbeta primers were used. This table comes from immunoSEQ multiplex PCR, and its TCRdb copy is limited to in-frame clones, with some not included. This repertoire shows tens of thousands of clones, roughly 80% found once; its top ten account for roughly 6%. The sequenced sample was PBMCs. These receptors originate from a male donor in good health and CMV-seronegative.

V is TRBV11-2 and J is TRBJ2-7, with unresolved D. Trimming stripped 0 bases from V and 5 bases from J, with 2 bases between. CDR1 is SGHAT and CDR2 is FQNNGV in the germline V gene. This CDR3 is 11 amino acids long. The CDR3 nucleotides are TGTGCCAGCAGCTTAGACAACGAGCAGTACTTC. Translated: CASSLDNEQYF.

CDR3 amino acids: CASTDRWDEQYF. The DNA of the CDR3 is TGTGCCAGCACGGACAGGTGGGACGAGCAGTACTTC. The chain joins TRBV6-5 to TRBJ2-7; 7 nucleotides align to TRBD1. The CDR3 has 12 residues. With 7 bases clipped from V and 5 bases from J, the junction kept 5 bases outside the gene matches. Germline values: CDR1 MNHEY, CDR2 SVGAGI.

The J gene is TRBJ1-1, the V gene TRBV2; 8 bases align to TRBD1. Germline V gene lookup returns CDR1 SNHLY and CDR2 FYNNEI. This CDR3 comprises 13 residues. Germline trimming cut 3 bases from V and 5 bases from J; bases unmatched to any gene: 2. The DNA of the CDR3 is TGTGCCAGCAGTGAGACAGGGGAGACTGAAGCTTTCTTT. Translated: CASSETGETEAFF.

The chain has TRBV7-8 and TRBJ2-1; D ambiguous. Deletions cut 5 bases from V and 6 bases from J, with 14 bases between. The CDR3 loop spans 14 amino acids. The germline gives CDR1 SGHVS, CDR2 FQNEAQ. In DNA, the CDR3 is TGTGCCAGCAGCCCCCAAGGTAGCCGCAATGAGCAGTTCTTC. Protein: CASSPQGSRNEQFF.

The chain joins TRBV30 to TRBJ1-1; D gene ambiguous. The CDR3 is made up of 11 amino acids. With 7 bases removed from V and 0 bases from J, the gap between germline ends came to 6 bases. The germline V gene has CDR1 GTSNPN and CDR2 SVGIG (reference sequence). The CDR3 spells CASDMNTEAFF. CDR3 nucleotide sequence: TGTGCCTCAGATATGAACACTGAAGCTTTCTTT.

The CDR3 reads CAWSYGGRATSPLHF. DNA of the CDR3: TGTGCCTGGAGTTATGGTGGCAGGGCAACCTCACCCCTCCACTTT. The V and J genes are TRBV30 and TRBJ1-6; the D gene is possibly TRBD1 (5 bases). Trimming shortened V by 2 bases and J by 10 bases, and 18 bases separated the two germline ends. This CDR3 is built from 15 residues. Germline assignment: CDR1 GTSNPN and CDR2 SVGIG (reference sequence).

This chain links TRBV7-6 with TRBJ1-1; D is uncertain. The germline gives CDR1 SGHVS, CDR2 FNYEAQ. Between the trimmed V and J ends, which lost 4 bases and 0 bases, there was a span of 12 bases. This CDR3 comprises 15 residues. The CDR3 region has the DNA TGTGCCAGCAGCTCCTCACCAGACATGAACACTGAAGCTTTCTTT. Amino acid sequence: CASSSSPDMNTEAFF.

V and J are TRBV6-1 and TRBJ1-2; the match to TRBD1 covers 7 bases. The CDR3 totals 12 residues. V trimming: 11 bases; J trimming: 8 bases; junction bases outside the gene matches: 11. Germline V gives CDR1 MNHNS, CDR2 SASEGT. CDR3 nucleotides: TGTGCCTCACAGGAGGGGGCGAAAGGCTACACCTTC. It codes for CASQEGAKGYTF.

The chain is built from TRBV6-5 and TRBJ1-6, with TRBD1 identical over 7 bases. The CDR3 contains 16 residues. Germline V gene lookup returns CDR1 MNHEY and CDR2 SVGAGI. V gave up 2 bases and J gave up 6 bases; unmatched junction bases: 7. The CDR3 protein is CASSYEHRGTNSPLHF. In nucleotides, the CDR3 is TGTGCCAGCAGTTACGAACACAGGGGAACTAATTCACCCCTCCACTTT.

The chain recombines TRBV2 with TRBJ1-4, with D perhaps matching TRBD1 (6 bases). The V end was cut by 6 bases, the J end by 4 bases, with 12 bases between. Germline loops: CDR1 SNHLY, CDR2 FYNNEI. CDR3 length: 14 amino acids. In DNA form, the CDR3 reads TGTGCCAGCAGGCCGGACAGAAATAATGAAAAACTGTTTTTT. The encoded protein is CASRPDRNNEKLFF.

This clone was observed once. The rearrangement links TRBV15 to TRBJ1-5, with 10 bases identical to TRBD1. There are 16 residues in the CDR3. V shed 1 base, J shed 3 bases, and the junction held 3 bases outside the gene matches. CDR1 and CDR2 from the germline V gene are LNHNV and YYDKDF (reference sequence). Here the CDR3 DNA reads TGTGCCACCAGCAGAGCCGGGACAGGGGTCAATCAGCCCCAGCATTTT. It encodes CATSRAGTGVNQPQHF.

The gene calls are TRBV5-6 and TRBJ1-2; D is uncertain. CDR1 is SGHDT, CDR2 YYEEEE, per germline. CDR3 size: 15 residues. Trimming removed 0 bases from V and 2 bases from J, with 11 bases in between. The CDR3 sequence is CASSLDLEINYGYTF. In DNA form, the CDR3 reads TGTGCCAGCAGCTTGGATCTTGAGATAAACTATGGCTACACCTTC.

This clone occurred a few times. Different DNA sequences within this sample yield the same CDR3. V is TRBV6-1 and J is TRBJ2-2; D is unclear. The CDR3 loop spans 14 amino acids. V lost 6 bases, J lost 2 bases, and 10 bases lay in between. Germline V gives CDR1 MNHNS, CDR2 SASEGT. CDR3 protein: CASRALQNTGELFF. For the CDR3, the DNA is TGTGCCAGCAGGGCTCTCCAAAACACCGGGGAGCTGTTTTTT.

The rearrangement joins TRBV7-2 to TRBJ2-1; TRBD2 aligns across 14 bases. This CDR3 has 19 residues. CDR1 SGHTA and CDR2 FQGNSA come from the germline V gene. Trimming cost V 2 bases and J 3 bases; bases outside gene matches: 9. CDR3 DNA sequence: TGTGCCAGCAGCTTAAGGGGACTAGCGGGAGTCGGGTACTACAATGAGCAGTTCTTC. Its protein product is CASSLRGLAGVGYYNEQFF.

The CDR3 DNA reads TGTGCCAGCAGTAGCGGGGCGAACACCGGGGAGCTGTTTTTT. Protein product: CASSSGANTGELFF. The chain recombines TRBV6-1 with TRBJ2-2; 7 bases fit TRBD2. The CDR3 is 14 amino acids. Looked up from germline, CDR1 is MNHNS and CDR2 is SASEGT. The ends lost 5 bases at V and 0 bases at J; junction bases unmatched: 0.

This clone showed up just a few times. The V call is TRBV5-1, the J call TRBJ2-7; 8 positions match TRBD1. V lost 5 bases, J lost 5 bases, and 6 bases stayed unmatched. Germline CDR1 is SGHRS and CDR2 is YFSETQ. The CDR3 has 13 residues. The DNA of the CDR3 is TGCGCCAGCAGGGTTAAGACAGGGGACGAGCAGTACTTC. Its protein is CASRVKTGDEQYF.

The J gene is TRBJ2-7, the V gene TRBV15; a possible D gene is TRBD1 (7 bases). This CDR3 is 15 amino acids long. V gave up 1 base and J gave up 4 bases, with 14 bases separating them. Per the germline V gene, CDR1 is LNHNV and CDR2 is YYDKDF (reference sequence). The CDR3 region has the DNA TGTGCCACCAGCAGAGGCGGAGGGGGCGCGTACGAGCAGTACTTC. Its translation is CATSRGGGGAYEQYF.